These T cell receptor beta chains were read from a single sample in a study of blood T cell repertoires in COVID-19. TCRdb's table, derived via immunoSEQ multiplex PCR, lists solely in-frame clones and lacks some. The sample consists of about 100,000 clones, around nine tenths of them appearing once. Sequenced material: peripheral blood. The receptors here all came from a woman in her 30s with acute or convalescent COVID-19. The CDR3 runs from the conserved cysteine through the conserved F or W.

TRBV10-1,CASIWVGSLGSTEAFF
TRBV2,CASKEIDRRPYEQYF
TRBV4-2,CASSHPGGVGYEQYF
TRBV5-5,CASSPSTGLSSAFF
TRBV7-8,CASSRDRSFSYEQYF
TRBV30,CAWSVRRRRSTWTGELFF
TRBV7-9,CASSLVGGRNTDTQYF
TRBV6-5,CAGGGSNNSPLHF
TRBV30,CAWSVSGLKYNQPQHF
TRBV27,CASSLSLAGAHFEQYF
TRBV19,CASEGKQGTEAFF
TRBV11-2,CASSLDRGFGFHEQFF
TRBV10-3,CAISESKGGRFEAFF
TRBV6-6,CASSRAQGQNYGYTF
TRBV4-3,CASSQDGGQFGTQYF
TRBV27,CASSGHRAEEKLFF
TRBV7-3,CASSLMAGGKETQYF
TRBV12-3/TRBV12-4,CASRHNTPEAFF
TRBV5-3,CARSPSGNEQFF
TRBV5-1,CASSLLGQGRGMNTEAFF